This T cell receptor (beta chain) was identified in a study of Graves' ophthalmopathy and Graves' hyperthyroidism. Moderate-to-severe activity, CAS ≥3, NOSPECS ≥4 and a duration under 3 months were seen in donors with ophthalmopathy. General observations from the study: Clonotypes were expanded in thyroid at above 0.001 frequency, and most also appeared in blood.

CDR3 regions of TCR beta were amplified from RNA transcripts. Second-round multiplex PCR came after first-round RT-PCR with HTBI primers. TCRdb ran MiXCR on the multiplex PCR reads and lists one entry per CDR3 protein. The sample carries about 740,000 distinct CDR3 sequences, around 40% recorded once. As concerns this clonotype: The target antigen is unknown.

The CDR3 covers 14 residues. CDR1 and CDR2 from the germline V gene are DFQATT and SNEGSKA (reference sequence). The trim removed 1 base at V and 6 bases at J, leaving 6 bases unmatched. Sequenced material: peripheral blood. The clonotype comes from an adult man with Graves' ophthalmopathy. The V gene is TRBV20-1, the J gene TRBJ2-7, with 10 positions matching TRBD2. CDR3 in amino acids: CSARAQLAGVEQYF. In DNA form, the CDR3 reads TGCAGTGCTAGAGCACAGCTAGCGGGAGTCGAGCAGTACTTC.